The rows below give T cell receptor beta chains drawn from one sample of a study of blood T cells in healthy people across ages. MiXCR was run by TCRdb on the 5' RACE reads, yielding one entry per CDR3 protein. This table holds around 780,000 distinct CDR3 sequences, about 56% found once. Material: blood. These receptors were taken from a man aged 35-49 years in good health. CDR3s include the opening cysteine and the closing phenylalanine or tryptophan. The D gene is left open where the match is weak. The size field is filled for only some rows; it gives once, few, many or a size class.

J gene,D gene,V gene,clone size,CDR3 DNA,CDR3 protein
TRBJ2-1,.,TRBV5-1,.,TGCGCCAGCAGCTCATCCGGGACCTGGGGAATAAGTGAGCAGTTCTTC,CASSSSGTWGISEQFF
TRBJ2-7,TRBD2,TRBV20-1,.,TGCAGTGCTAATCCCGAAGCGGGAGGGTCCTCCTACGAGCAGTACTTC,CSANPEAGGSSYEQYF
TRBJ2-7,.,TRBV6-2/TRBV6-3,.,TGTGCCAGCAGGATTTACCGGGCAGGAGGCTCCTACGAGCAGTACTTC,CASRIYRAGGSYEQYF
TRBJ2-5,TRBD1,TRBV20-1,.,TGCAGTGCTAGGGGACAGACGCAAGAGACCCAGTACTTC,CSARGQTQETQYF
TRBJ2-1,.,TRBV27,.,TGTGCCAGCAGAACCAGCCAGGATACTGAGCAGTTCTTC,CASRTSQDTEQFF
TRBJ2-3,TRBD1,TRBV28,few,TGTGCCAGCAGTTTACGCGCCGGGACAGGGACCCGTACAGATACGCAGTATTTT,CASSLRAGTGTRTDTQYF
TRBJ1-5,TRBD1,TRBV20-1,.,TGCAGTGCTCTTAACGACAGGGTCCAGCCCCAGCATTTT,CSALNDRVQPQHF
TRBJ2-1,.,TRBV12-3/TRBV12-4,.,TGTGCCAGCAGTCGATCTGCTGGGGGACGTTCGGGGCTCGTGGGGTTCTTC,CASSRSAGGRSGLVGFF
TRBJ2-5,.,TRBV12-3/TRBV12-4,.,TGTGCCAGCAGTTTGTCCCGGGGGAGTGCTCTCCAAGAGACCCAGTACTTC,CASSLSRGSALQETQYF
TRBJ1-2,.,TRBV4-2,.,TGTGCCAGCAGCCCAGACCGGTCTTTTAACTATGGCTACACCTTC,CASSPDRSFNYGYTF
TRBJ2-7,.,TRBV20-1,.,TGCAGTGCTAGGGACAGTAGACGCGGGCAGTACTTC,CSARDSRRGQYF
TRBJ1-2,.,TRBV20-1,.,TGCAGTGCCCCTTACAGGGAGTTAGGGCCCGAATACTATGGCTACACCTTC,CSAPYRELGPEYYGYTF
TRBJ2-1,.,TRBV2,.,TGTGCCAGCAGTGTGCGGGATGCTGAGCAGTTCTTC,CASSVRDAEQFF
TRBJ2-7,.,TRBV28,.,TGTGCCAGCCGTTTGGCAGGGTTCGCCTACGAGCAGTACTTC,CASRLAGFAYEQYF
TRBJ2-7,.,TRBV6-5,.,TGTGCCAGCAAACAACAGGGACTCCCCTACGAGCAGTACTTC,CASKQQGLPYEQYF
TRBJ2-7,.,TRBV5-1,.,TGCGCCAGCAGCTTGGAACTGTGGGACGAGCAGTACTTC,CASSLELWDEQYF
TRBJ2-5,.,TRBV5-1,.,TGCGCCAGCAGCGTGGCCGCGGTGGAGACCCAGTACTTC,CASSVAAVETQYF
TRBJ1-5,.,TRBV4-3,once,TGCGCCAGCAGCCAAGATTTGCGTCAGGCGGAGCATTTT,CASSQDLRQAEHF
TRBJ1-6,.,TRBV2,.,TGTGCCAGCACCGGGACCCGAGCAAATTCACCCCTCCACTTT,CASTGTRANSPLHF
TRBJ1-2,TRBD1,TRBV10-3,few,TGTGCCATCAGTGATACGGGGGACAGGGGATTCGGCTATGGCTACACCTTC,CAISDTGDRGFGYGYTF
TRBJ1-2,.,TRBV27,.,TGTGCCAGCAGTTCCTCCTGGCAGGGGACGATGCGGGACTATGGCTACACCTTC,CASSSSWQGTMRDYGYTF
TRBJ1-1,TRBD1,TRBV10-3,.,TGTGCCATCAGTGAGTCCGGGACAGGGGCCTACAACACTGAAGCTTTCTTT,CAISESGTGAYNTEAFF
TRBJ2-1,.,TRBV7-2,.,TGTGCCAGCAGCTTAATGACGGGTACTTCCTACAATGAGCAGTTCTTC,CASSLMTGTSYNEQFF
TRBJ1-6,.,TRBV12-3/TRBV12-4,few,TGTGCCAGCAGTTTGGTGGCCTCACCCCTCCACTTT,CASSLVASPLHF
TRBJ2-5,.,TRBV18,few,TGTGCCAGCTCACCGGGCTTAAGTGGGGAGACCCAGTACTTC,CASSPGLSGETQYF
TRBJ2-3,TRBD2,TRBV6-6,.,TGTGCCAGCCGCTATCAGGAGCGGGGCGCAGATACGCAGTATTTT,CASRYQERGADTQYF
TRBJ1-2,.,TRBV25-1,.,TGTGCCAGCAGTGAATACGTAGAGAACTATGGCTACACCTTC,CASSEYVENYGYTF
TRBJ2-5,.,TRBV7-2,few,TGTGCCAGCAGCTTAGTCGCGACGGACCTAGAGACCCAGTACTTC,CASSLVATDLETQYF
TRBJ2-1,.,TRBV25-1,.,TGTGCCAGCAGTGAAGAGAGAAGAGGTGGGCTCAATGAGCAGTTCTTC,CASSEERRGGLNEQFF
TRBJ2-3,TRBD2,TRBV11-3,.,TGTGCCAGCAGCTTATCAAGCGGGAGTCGAGTCTATACGCAGTATTTT,CASSLSSGSRVYTQYF
TRBJ2-7,.,TRBV7-2,.,TGTGCCAGCAGCTTAGGCGGGACGGCAGCCTACGAGCAGTACTTC,CASSLGGTAAYEQYF
TRBJ2-2,TRBD2,TRBV5-4,.,TGTGCCAGCAGCATAGGACTAGCGGGGGGGCCGGGCACCGGGGAGCTGTTTTTT,CASSIGLAGGPGTGELFF
TRBJ2-3,.,TRBV12-3/TRBV12-4,.,TGTGCCAGCAGTTTAGGAGGGCAGCATCGAGATACGCAGTATTTT,CASSLGGQHRDTQYF
TRBJ2-5,.,TRBV7-2,few,TGTGCCAGCAGCTTAGCCTCAGAGGGGACCCAGTACTTC,CASSLASEGTQYF
TRBJ2-1,TRBD2,TRBV6-4,.,TGTGCCAGCAGTGACTCATTCGGAACGGGAGGGAACAATGAGCAGTTCTTC,CASSDSFGTGGNNEQFF
TRBJ2-7,.,TRBV20-1,few,TGCAGTGCTAGAGTGCCAGGCCGGCTCCACGAGCAGTACTTC,CSARVPGRLHEQYF
TRBJ2-5,.,TRBV6-5,few,TGTGCCAGCAGTTCCTCAGTTCGGCAGCAGTACTTC,CASSSSVRQQYF
TRBJ1-5,.,TRBV12-3/TRBV12-4,few,TGTGCCAGCAGTTCCTTGAGTCAGCCCCAGCATTTT,CASSSLSQPQHF
TRBJ2-1,.,TRBV2,few,TGTGCCAGCTTCGGGCTCCGAAATTACAATGAGCAGTTCTTC,CASFGLRNYNEQFF
TRBJ1-1,.,TRBV29-1,few,TGCAGCGTGACTATACTCCGGGAGCAAGGAGCTTTCTTT,CSVTILREQGAFF
TRBJ2-5,.,TRBV11-3,once,TGTGCCAGCAGAGCCCAAGTGACAGCTCAAGAGACCCAGTACTTC,CASRAQVTAQETQYF
TRBJ2-4,TRBD1,TRBV7-6,.,TGTGCCAGCAGCCGGGGACAGGGGGCTGACATTCAGTACTTC,CASSRGQGADIQYF
TRBJ2-3,.,TRBV7-2,.,TGTGCCAGCAGCTCCGGGGCACGAGCTATGGTGGATACGCAGTATTTT,CASSSGARAMVDTQYF
TRBJ1-1,TRBD1,TRBV5-1,.,TGCGCCAGCAGCCCCCAGGGGGCGATGGACACTGAAGCTTTCTTT,CASSPQGAMDTEAFF
TRBJ2-5,.,TRBV29-1,.,TGCAGCGTTGCTTTGGAGACCCAGTACTTC,CSVALETQYF
TRBJ2-4,TRBD2,TRBV10-3,.,TGTGCCATCAGTGAGTCTCTAGCGGGAGTGGCCAAAAACATTCAGTACTTC,CAISESLAGVAKNIQYF
TRBJ1-2,.,TRBV15,.,TGTGCCACCAGCAGAGATGGTTCAGGGGCTAACTATGGCTACACCTTC,CATSRDGSGANYGYTF
TRBJ2-1,TRBD2,TRBV11-2,.,TGTGCCAGCATCCGACTAGCGGGGACGGGGGTCAGGTACAATGAGCAGTTCTTC,CASIRLAGTGVRYNEQFF
TRBJ2-7,.,TRBV12-3/TRBV12-4,.,TGTGCCAGCAGGATGACTAGAAGCTCCTACAATGAGCAGTACTTC,CASRMTRSSYNEQYF
TRBJ2-7,.,TRBV29-1,few,TGCAGCGTTGAGACGGACTACTCCTACGAGCAGTACTTC,CSVETDYSYEQYF
TRBJ2-5,.,TRBV7-2,few,TGTGCCAGCAGCTTAGTTTGGGAGACCCAGTACTTC,CASSLVWETQYF
TRBJ2-3,.,TRBV3-1,few,TGTGCCAGCAGCCAAGGATGGGTAGAGACAGATACGCAGTATTTT,CASSQGWVETDTQYF
TRBJ2-1,TRBD1,TRBV24-1,.,TGTGCCACCAGTGGGGACAGGGTTGTCTATGAGCAGTTCTTC,CATSGDRVVYEQFF
TRBJ2-7,TRBD2,TRBV4-2,.,TGTGCCAGCAACCCTCACATGACTAGCGGGAGTTTATACGAGCAGTACTTC,CASNPHMTSGSLYEQYF